This T cell receptor beta chain was profiled in a study of regulatory T cells in long-lasting Graves disease. Study summary: Antithyroid drug exposure in newly diagnosed Graves' patients had lasted under 3 months.

Unmatched junction bases numbered 7, after V lost 6 bases and J lost 5 bases. CDR3 size: 16 residues. The germline V gene encodes CDR1 SEHNR and CDR2 FQNEAQ (reference sequence). TCR beta libraries were built with iRepertoire HTBI primers and Arm-PCR of CDR3 regions. TCRdb re-analysed the multiplex PCR reads in MiXCR, keeping a single row per CDR3 protein. The repertoire consists of 350,000 to 400,000 distinct CDR3 sequences, with around 15% occurring once and the leading ten covering around 20%. Stated time point: newly diagnosed GD, antithyroid drugs for less than 3 months. Extracted PBMC RNA gave rise to the TCR library. This clonotype has ten or more counts. The sample was also reused in another study, on T cells in Graves' hyperthyroidism and ophthalmopathy.

The sample here was peripheral blood mononuclear cells (PBMCs), taken at new diagnosis, from a patient treated with antithyroid drugs. The V gene is TRBV7-9, the J gene TRBJ2-1; 13 nucleotides line up with TRBD2. The sequence was obtained from a woman aged 18-30 years with Graves disease. CDR3 in DNA: TGTGCCAGCAGTCTTACGGGGACTAGCGGGAACAATGAGCAGTTCTTC. Protein: CASSLTGTSGNNEQFF.